Sequencing of this TCR beta chain was carried out in a study of blood T cells in healthy people across ages. Through a sample-barcoded 5' primer and a J-beta primer mix, a second PCR was run for roughly 7 to 12 cycles. Each CDR3 protein is one row after TCRdb ran MiXCR on the 5' RACE reads. The table records 1.5 million to 2 million distinct CDR3 sequences, approximately 30% of them present only once. The clonotype originates from a woman aged 30 to 39 in good health. Sample: blood.

CDR3 region: CSASFGAGGSYEQYF. The CDR3 DNA is TGCAGTGCTAGTTTTGGGGCCGGGGGCTCCTACGAGCAGTACTTC. This chain links TRBV20-1 with TRBJ2-7, with D perhaps TRBD2 (6 bases). Trimming took 3 bases from V and 0 from J, leaving 15 bases between them. Looked up from germline, CDR1 is DFQATT and CDR2 is SNEGSKA (reference sequence). This CDR3 has 15 amino acids.